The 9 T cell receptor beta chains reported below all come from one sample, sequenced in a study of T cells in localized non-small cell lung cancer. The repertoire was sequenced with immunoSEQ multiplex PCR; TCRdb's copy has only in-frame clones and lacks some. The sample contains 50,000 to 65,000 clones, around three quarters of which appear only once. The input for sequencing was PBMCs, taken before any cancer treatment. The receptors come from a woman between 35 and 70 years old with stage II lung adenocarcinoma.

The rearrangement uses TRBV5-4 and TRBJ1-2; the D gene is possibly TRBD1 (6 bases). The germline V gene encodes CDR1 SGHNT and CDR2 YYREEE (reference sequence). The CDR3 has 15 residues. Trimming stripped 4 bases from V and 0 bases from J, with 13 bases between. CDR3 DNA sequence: TGTGCCAGCAGCGAAAAACAGGGAGCTAACTATGGCTACACCTTC. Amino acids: CASSEKQGANYGYTF. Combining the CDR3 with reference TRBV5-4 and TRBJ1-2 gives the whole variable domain ETGVTQSPTHLIKTRGQQVTLRCSSQSGHNTVSWYQQALGQGPQFIFQYYREEENGRGNFPPRFSGLQFPNYSSELNVNALELDDSALYLCASSEKQGANYGYTFGSGTRLTVV.

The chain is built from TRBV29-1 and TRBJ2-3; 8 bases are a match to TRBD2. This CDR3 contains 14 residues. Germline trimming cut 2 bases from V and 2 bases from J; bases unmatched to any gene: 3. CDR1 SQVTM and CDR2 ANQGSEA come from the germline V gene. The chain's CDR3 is CSVEPAGVTDTQYF. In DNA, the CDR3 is TGCAGCGTTGAACCAGCGGGGGTCACAGATACGCAGTATTTT.

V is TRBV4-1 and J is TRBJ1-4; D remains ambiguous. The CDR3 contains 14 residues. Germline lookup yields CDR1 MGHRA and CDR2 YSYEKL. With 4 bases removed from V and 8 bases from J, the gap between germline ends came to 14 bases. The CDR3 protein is CASSPRHRLEKLFF. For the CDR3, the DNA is TGCGCCAGCAGCCCCCGACACCGGTTGGAAAAACTGTTTTTT.

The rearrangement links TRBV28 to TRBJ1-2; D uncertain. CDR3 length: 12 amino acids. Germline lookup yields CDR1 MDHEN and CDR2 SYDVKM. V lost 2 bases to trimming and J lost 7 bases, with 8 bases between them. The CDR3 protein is CASSLGSPGYTF. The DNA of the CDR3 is TGTGCCAGCAGTTTAGGGAGTCCTGGCTACACCTTC.

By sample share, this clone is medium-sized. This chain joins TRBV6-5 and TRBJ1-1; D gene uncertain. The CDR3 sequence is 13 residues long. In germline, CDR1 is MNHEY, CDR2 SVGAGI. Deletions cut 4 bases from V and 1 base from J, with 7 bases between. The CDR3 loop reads CASSFATNTEAFF. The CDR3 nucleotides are TGTGCCAGCAGTTTCGCTACGAACACTGAAGCTTTCTTT.

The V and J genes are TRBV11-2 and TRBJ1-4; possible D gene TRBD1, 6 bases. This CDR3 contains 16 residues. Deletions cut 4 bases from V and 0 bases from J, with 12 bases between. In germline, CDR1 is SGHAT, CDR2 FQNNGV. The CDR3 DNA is TGTGCCAGCAGCTGGGGCAGGGGTGCAACTAATGAAAAACTGTTTTTT. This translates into CASSWGRGATNEKLFF.

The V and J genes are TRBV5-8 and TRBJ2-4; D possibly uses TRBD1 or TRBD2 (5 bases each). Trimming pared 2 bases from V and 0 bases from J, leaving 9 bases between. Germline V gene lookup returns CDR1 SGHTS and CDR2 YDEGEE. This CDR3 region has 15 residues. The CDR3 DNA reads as TGTGCCAGCAGCTTTGGGGGAACAGCCAAAAACATTCAGTACTTC. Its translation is CASSFGGTAKNIQYF.

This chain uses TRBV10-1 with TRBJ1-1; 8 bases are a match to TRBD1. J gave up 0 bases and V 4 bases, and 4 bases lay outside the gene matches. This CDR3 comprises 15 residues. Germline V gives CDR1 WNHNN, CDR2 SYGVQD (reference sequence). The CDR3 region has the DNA TGCGCCAGCAGTGGAGGGACAGGACTGAACACTGAAGCTTTCTTT. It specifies CASSGGTGLNTEAFF.

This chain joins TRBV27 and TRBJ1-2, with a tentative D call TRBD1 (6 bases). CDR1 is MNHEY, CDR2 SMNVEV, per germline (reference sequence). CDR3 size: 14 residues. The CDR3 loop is CVRRGGVGINGYTF. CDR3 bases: TGTGTCAGAAGGGGGGGGGTTGGAATAAATGGCTACACCTTC.